Below, 21 T cell receptor beta chains from the same sample are listed, as sequenced in a study of cytomegalovirus exposure and HLA in healthy donors. 13 Jbeta primers and 60 Vbeta primers were used for the PCR. The method was immunoSEQ multiplex PCR; TCRdb's version includes in-frame clones alone and lacks a portion of them. The sample holds 120,000 to 150,000 clones, just over 65% seen once. Sequenced sample: PBMCs. These receptors were obtained from a woman aged 60-75 years in good health and CMV-seronegative.

The V and J genes are TRBV7-2 and TRBJ2-1, with TRBD2 identical over 10 bases. This CDR3 is built from 15 residues. V trimming: 5 bases; J trimming: 8 bases; junction bases outside the gene matches: 9. Germline CDR1 and CDR2: SGHTA and FQGNSA. As DNA, the CDR3 is TGTGCCAGCAGCCTGAAGCGGGGGGGCACGGATGAGCAGTTCTTC. Its protein product is CASSLKRGGTDEQFF.

This chain joins TRBV5-4 and TRBJ1-1; tentatively, D is TRBD1 (5 bases). The CDR3 consists of 15 residues. With 4 bases removed from V and 0 bases from J, the gap between germline ends came to 13 bases. The germline CDR1 and CDR2 sequences are SGHNT and YYREEE (reference sequence). The CDR3 DNA is TGTGCCAGCAGCGGGGGAGGGAGGATGAACACTGAAGCTTTCTTT. This sequence encodes CASSGGGRMNTEAFF. The full variable domain, with the rest looked up from reference TRBV5-4 and TRBJ1-1, is ETGVTQSPTHLIKTRGQQVTLRCSSQSGHNTVSWYQQALGQGPQFIFQYYREEENGRGNFPPRFSGLQFPNYSSELNVNALELDDSALYLCASSGGGRMNTEAFFGQGTRLTVV.

This clone has just one count. V is TRBV11-2 and J is TRBJ1-6; 8 positions agree with TRBD1. The CDR3 length is 16 residues. Germline-derived CDR1 and CDR2 are SGHAT and FQNNGV. Trimming removed 1 base from V and 8 bases from J; junction bases left unmatched: 7. The CDR3 DNA sequence: TGTGCCAGCAGCTTAGGGGTCGGGACAGGCGATTCACCCCTCCACTTT. Translating it yields CASSLGVGTGDSPLHF.

The chain employs TRBV4-1 and TRBJ2-3; 9 positions agree with TRBD2. The trim removed 4 bases at V and 5 bases at J, leaving 7 bases unmatched. CDR3 length equals 15 residues. Germline lookup yields CDR1 MGHRA and CDR2 YSYEKL. This CDR3 reads CASSRLAVGIDTQYF. The CDR3, as DNA: TGCGCCAGCAGCCGACTAGCGGTGGGTATAGATACGCAGTATTTT.

The chain joins TRBV29-1 to TRBJ2-2; 7 nucleotides match TRBD1. V was clipped by 1 base and J by 7 bases; unmatched bases: 6. Germline V gene lookup returns CDR1 SQVTM and CDR2 ANQGSEA. The CDR3 has 14 amino acids. The CDR3: CSVEVQGVVGELFF. The CDR3 DNA sequence: TGCAGCGTTGAAGTGCAGGGGGTGGTCGGGGAGCTGTTTTTT.

CDR3 loop: CASGQGARGYEQYF. The CDR3 region has the DNA TGTGCCAGTGGACAGGGGGCGCGGGGCTACGAGCAGTACTTC. The V and J genes are TRBV6-5 and TRBJ2-7, with 11 bases matching TRBD1. Germline V gene data show CDR1 as MNHEY and CDR2 as SVGAGI. This CDR3 contains 14 residues. After removal of 9 bases from V and 3 bases from J, the junction contained 7 bases not matched to a gene.

The chain employs TRBV5-4 and TRBJ2-2, with 10 bases identical to TRBD2. This CDR3 has 16 amino acids. Germline assignment: CDR1 SGHNT and CDR2 YYREEE (reference sequence). The V segment lost 4 bases and the J segment 4 bases; nucleotides outside the gene matches: 7. CDR3 residues: CASSPSGSIFTGELFF. Here the CDR3 DNA reads TGTGCCAGCAGCCCTAGCGGGAGTATCTTCACCGGGGAGCTGTTTTTT.

In this sample, this clone turned up a few times. This rearrangement joins TRBV5-4 to TRBJ2-7; D possibly corresponds to TRBD2 (5 bases). The CDR3 consists of 15 residues. V lost 0 bases and J 3 bases, leaving 13 bases between the germline ends. Germline V gene sequence: CDR1 SGHNT, CDR2 YYREEE (reference sequence). The CDR3 here is CASSLGGAEVYEQYF. Here the CDR3 DNA reads TGTGCCAGCAGCTTGGGGGGAGCTGAGGTCTACGAGCAGTACTTC.

V gene TRBV28 combines with J gene TRBJ1-2; D not resolved. Germline CDR1 and CDR2: MDHEN and SYDVKM. The CDR3 runs 12 residues. V lost 5 bases and J lost 4, with 8 bases in between. The CDR3 DNA follows: TGTGCCAGCAGTCCCCCAGGCTATGGCTACACCTTC. Amino acid sequence: CASSPPGYGYTF.

V gene TRBV18 combines with J gene TRBJ1-4, with D perhaps TRBD1 (5 bases). The V end was cut by 0 bases, the J end by 10 bases, with 9 bases between. The CDR3 length is 13 residues. Germline V gene sequence: CDR1 KGHSH, CDR2 LQKENI. The CDR3: CASSPPRGGKLFF. In DNA form, the CDR3 reads TGTGCCAGCTCACCACCGCGGGGGGGAAAACTGTTTTTT.

This clone has a handful of counts. V and J are TRBV19 and TRBJ2-5; the D gene is possibly TRBD1 (5 bases). The germline V and J ends were trimmed by 5 bases and 1 base, with 8 bases remaining between them. The CDR3 is 13 amino acids. Germline V gene sequence: CDR1 LNHDA, CDR2 SQIVND (reference sequence). The CDR3 DNA reads as TGTGCCAGTAGTGGGGCCCTCCAAGAGACCCAGTACTTC. This translates into CASSGALQETQYF.

The chain couples TRBV6-1 to TRBJ2-1; D may be TRBD2 (5 bases). This CDR3 region has 14 residues. Germline V lookup: CDR1 MNHNS, CDR2 SASEGT. Between the trimmed V and J ends, which lost 7 bases and 8 bases, there was a span of 18 bases. CDR3 bases: TGTGCCAGCACCACTCCCGGGAAGAGGCATGAGCAGTTCTTC. This encodes CASTTPGKRHEQFF.

The chain combines TRBV5-1 with TRBJ1-2; 7 bases align to TRBD1. Germline assignment: CDR1 SGHRS and CDR2 YFSETQ. With V trimmed by 4 bases and J by 9 bases, 12 bases remained unmatched. CDR3 length equals 14 residues. Here the CDR3 reads CASSRDGQGERYTF. CDR3 coding DNA: TGCGCCAGCAGCAGGGACGGTCAGGGGGAGCGCTACACCTTC. The full variable domain, its missing parts supplied by reference TRBV5-1 and TRBJ1-2, is KAGVTQTPRYLIKTRGQQVTLSCSPISGHRSVSWYQQTPGQGLQFLFEYFSETQRNKGNFPGRFSGRQFSNSRSEMNVSTLELGDSALYLCASSRDGQGERYTFGSGTRLTVV.

V is TRBV6-7 and J is TRBJ2-3; D is undetermined. TRBV6-7 is treated as an ORF (open reading frame) with a function not yet certain. The CDR3 is 11 residues long. With 2 bases removed from V and 6 bases from J, the gap between germline ends came to 3 bases. Here the CDR3 DNA reads TGTGCCAGCAGTTACGAGGATACGCAGTATTTT. Its translation: CASSYEDTQYF.

The V call is TRBV5-6, the J call TRBJ1-2; possibly TRBD1 for D (6 bases). In germline, CDR1 is SGHDT, CDR2 YYEEEE. There are 16 residues in the CDR3. V was clipped by 0 bases and J by 7 bases, with 19 bases between them. DNA of the CDR3: TGTGCCAGCAGCTTGGCCCTTACGGGGGGGCGATTTGGCTACACCTTC. It specifies CASSLALTGGRFGYTF.

For this clone: Since the CDR3 does not end with the conserved phenylalanine or tryptophan, this likely comes from a read error. J is TRBJ1-5 and V is TRBV28; 8 bases align to TRBD1. J gave up 7 bases and V 8 bases, and 19 bases lay outside the gene matches. The CDR3 is 17 residues long. Germline CDR1 and CDR2: MDHEN and SYDVKM. The chain's CDR3 is CASLSPPRQGAGQPQHL. The CDR3 DNA follows: TGTGCCAGCCTCTCGCCCCCGCGGCAGGGGGCAGGGCAGCCCCAGCATCTT.

V usage is TRBV11-1 and J usage is TRBJ2-2; the match to TRBD2 covers 9 bases. The CDR3 consists of 15 residues. Germline assignment: CDR1 SGHAT and CDR2 FQDESV (reference sequence). The V gene end was trimmed by 6 bases and the J gene end by 4 bases; junction bases not matched to a gene: 6. CDR3 coding DNA: TGTGCCAGCAGTTCCCTAGCGGGAAGCACCGGGGAGCTGTTTTTT. This gives the protein CASSSLAGSTGELFF.

This clone was observed a few times. For the CDR3, the DNA is TGTGCCAGCCGGACAGGCGGGTATGGCTACACCTTC. Encoded protein: CASRTGGYGYTF. This chain uses TRBV9 with TRBJ1-2; 7 nucleotides line up with TRBD1. Trimming took 7 bases from V and 5 from J; bases not matched to a gene: 5. Germline V CDR1 and CDR2: SGDLS, YYNGEE. This CDR3 contains 12 residues. Together with reference TRBV9 and TRBJ1-2, the CDR3 gives the full variable domain: DSGVTQTPKHLITATGQRVTLRCSPRSGDLSVYWYQQSLDQGLQFLIQYYNGEERAKGNILERFSAQQFPDLHSELNLSSLELGDSALYFCASRTGGYGYTFGSGTRLTVV.

The chain has TRBV6-5 and TRBJ1-6; D might be TRBD1 (5 bases). Trimming took off 7 bases at V and 8 bases at J, with 12 bases between the two ends. Looked up from germline, CDR1 is MNHEY and CDR2 is SVGAGI. This CDR3 is 13 amino acids long. CDR3 nucleotide sequence: TGTGCCAGCAACACAGGTGTTCATTCACCCCTCCACTTT. Translated: CASNTGVHSPLHF.

The rearrangement links TRBV4-3 to TRBJ2-6, with 7 bases matching TRBD1. The CDR3 contains 17 residues. Germline CDR1 reads LGHNA; CDR2 reads YSLEER. V lost 0 bases, J lost 2 bases, and 4 bases stayed unmatched. In nucleotides, the CDR3 is TGCGCCAGCAGCCAAGATCAGGGGGATCCTGGGGCCAACGTCCTGACTTTC. Translating it yields CASSQDQGDPGANVLTF.

The chain carries TRBV5-1 and TRBJ1-1; tentative D call: TRBD1 (5 bases). V dropped 5 bases and J dropped 7 bases, with 27 bases sitting between them. CDR1 is SGHRS and CDR2 is YFSETQ in the germline V gene. The CDR3 runs to 17 residues. In nucleotides, the CDR3 is TGCGCCAGCAGATGGGGGGGGAGACGGCAGCGGGGCGATGAAGCTTTCTTT. It encodes CASRWGGRRQRGDEAFF.